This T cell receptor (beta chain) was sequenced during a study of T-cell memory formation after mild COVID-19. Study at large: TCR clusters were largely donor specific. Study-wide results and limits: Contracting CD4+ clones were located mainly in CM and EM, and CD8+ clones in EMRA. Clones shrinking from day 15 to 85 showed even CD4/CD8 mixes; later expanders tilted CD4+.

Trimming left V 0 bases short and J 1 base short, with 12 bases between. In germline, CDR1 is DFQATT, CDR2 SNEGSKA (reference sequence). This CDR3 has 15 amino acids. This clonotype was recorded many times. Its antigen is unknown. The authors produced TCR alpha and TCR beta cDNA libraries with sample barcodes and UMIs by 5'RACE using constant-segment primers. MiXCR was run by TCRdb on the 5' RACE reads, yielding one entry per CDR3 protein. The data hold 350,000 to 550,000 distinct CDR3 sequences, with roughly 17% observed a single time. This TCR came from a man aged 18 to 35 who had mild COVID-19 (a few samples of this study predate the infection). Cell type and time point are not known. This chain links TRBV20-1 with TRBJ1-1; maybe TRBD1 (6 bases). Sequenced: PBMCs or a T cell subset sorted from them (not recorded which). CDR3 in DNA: TGCAGTGCTAGAGATGCGGGGGCTGGGAACACTGAAGCTTTCTTT. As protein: CSARDAGAGNTEAFF.